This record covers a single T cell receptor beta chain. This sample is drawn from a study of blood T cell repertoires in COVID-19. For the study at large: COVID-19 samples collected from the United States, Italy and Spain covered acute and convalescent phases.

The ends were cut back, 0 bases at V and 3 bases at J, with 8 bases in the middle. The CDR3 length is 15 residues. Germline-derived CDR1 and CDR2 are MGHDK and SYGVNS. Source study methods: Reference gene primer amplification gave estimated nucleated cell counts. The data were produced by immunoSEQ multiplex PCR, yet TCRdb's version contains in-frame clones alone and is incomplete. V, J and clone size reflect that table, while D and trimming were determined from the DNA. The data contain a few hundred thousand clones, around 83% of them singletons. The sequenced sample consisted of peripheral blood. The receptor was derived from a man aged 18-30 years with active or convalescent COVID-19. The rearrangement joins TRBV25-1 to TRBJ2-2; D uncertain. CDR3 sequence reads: CASSEYEAYTGELFF. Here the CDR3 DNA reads TGTGCCAGCAGTGAATATGAGGCGTACACCGGGGAGCTGTTTTTT. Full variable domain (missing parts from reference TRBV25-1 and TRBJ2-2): EADIYQTPRYLVIGTGKKITLECSQTMGHDKMYWYQQDPGMELHLIHYSYGVNSTEKGDLSSESTVSRIRTEHFPLTLESARPSHTSQYLCASSEYEAYTGELFFGEGSRLTVL.